This T cell receptor (beta chain) was sequenced in a study of beta chain features in type 1 diabetes. Points from the study as a whole: Cells that show high TCR expression could be over-represented by cDNA sequencing. Shorter TCRB CDR3s, moderately but significantly so, marked every one of the four CD4+ subsets in Type 1 diabetes patients. Compared with healthy donors, patients appeared to share more similar naive, central memory and regulatory TCRB repertoires.

The study reverse transcribed the entire isolated RNA, so it sequenced expressed TCRB transcripts. Generated by immunoSEQ multiplex PCR, the TCRdb table keeps only in-frame clones and is missing some. Of 250,000 or so clones detected, 25% to 35% appear once; the ten largest clones hold under 5%. Via the markers CD45RO/CCR7/CD25/CD127/CD95/CD27, stem cell-like memory, regulatory, central memory and naive CD4+ cells were sorted. Remarks on this clone: Antigen specificity is unknown. Other DNA sequences in the sample encode the same CDR3.

V was pared by 2 bases and J by 3 bases, with 5 bases between. Germline V gene lookup returns CDR1 LGHNT and CDR2 FRNRAP. This CDR3 has 12 amino acids. The sample taken for sequencing was central memory CD4+ T cells from blood. The chain uses TRBV12-5 and TRBJ2-7; no reliable D call. This TCR derives from a man aged 25-45 years in good health. CDR3: CASGLYIYEQYF. The CDR3 coding sequence is TGTGCTAGTGGTTTGTATATCTACGAGCAGTACTTC.